The 9 T cell receptor beta chains reported below all come from one sample, sequenced in a study of blood T cell repertoires in COVID-19. Clones were sequenced by immunoSEQ multiplex PCR, and TCRdb holds only the in-frame ones, with some missing. In the table there are 150,000 or so clones, roughly 83% of which are singletons. The sequenced material came from PBMCs or T cells enriched from blood (not recorded which). These receptors came from a man in his 70s who had been exposed to COVID-19.

The J gene is TRBJ2-1, the V gene TRBV7-9; no reliable D call. The length of the CDR3 is 13 residues. The V and J ends lost 3 bases and 8 bases respectively, with 11 bases between them. Germline CDR1 is SEHNR and CDR2 is FQNEAQ (reference sequence). CDR3 sequence reads: CASSFSAEDEQFF. CDR3 in DNA: TGTGCCAGCAGCTTTTCGGCTGAGGATGAGCAGTTCTTC.

This clone was detected only a few times. The CDR3: CARTRGYNTEAFF. The CDR3 nucleotides read TGTGCCAGAACCCGAGGGTATAACACTGAAGCTTTCTTT. The chain recombines TRBV30 with TRBJ1-1; D not resolved. This CDR3 contains 13 residues. V lost 8 bases, J lost 2 bases, and 15 bases lay in between. The germline V gene encodes CDR1 GTSNPN and CDR2 SVGIG (reference sequence).

Here the CDR3 reads CASSSLGTGDYGYTF. In DNA form, the CDR3 reads TGTGCCAGCAGTTCCCTCGGCACAGGGGACTATGGCTACACCTTC. J is TRBJ1-2 and V is TRBV6-5; TRBD1 matches 7 bases. J was trimmed by 3 bases and V by 4 bases; bases with no gene match: 8. Germline loops: CDR1 MNHEY, CDR2 SVGAGI. The CDR3 has 15 residues.

The chain links TRBV5-4 to TRBJ2-3; TRBD2 matches 7 bases. Trimming took 2 bases from V and 5 from J; bases not matched to a gene: 8. Germline V gene lookup returns CDR1 SGHNT and CDR2 YYREEE (reference sequence). The CDR3 extends over 15 amino acids. CDR3 sequence reads: CASSLGTGREDTQYF. Here the CDR3 DNA reads TGTGCCAGCAGCTTAGGGACGGGGAGGGAAGATACGCAGTATTTT.

This rearrangement joins TRBV29-1 to TRBJ2-5; a weak D match, TRBD1 (6 bases). This CDR3 spans 13 amino acids. V gave up 5 bases and J gave up 1 base, with 11 bases separating them. CDR1 and CDR2 (germline): SQVTM, ANQGSEA. This CDR3 reads CSVTGLPQETQYF. The DNA for the CDR3 is TGCAGCGTTACAGGGCTACCCCAAGAGACCCAGTACTTC.

This clone was seen repeatedly, ten times or more. The V and J genes are TRBV19 and TRBJ1-6; D ambiguous. The CDR3 is 15 residues long. V lost 0 bases and J lost 7, with 10 bases in between. Germline CDR1 LNHDA, CDR2 SQIVND (reference sequence). This CDR3 is CASSIDKAGNSPLHF. The CDR3 DNA sequence: TGTGCCAGTAGTATAGATAAGGCGGGGAATTCACCCCTCCACTTT. The variable domain in full, completed from reference TRBV19 and TRBJ1-6, reads DGGITQSPKYLFRKEGQNVTLSCEQNLNHDAMYWYRQDPGQGLRLIYYSQIVNDFQKGDIAEGYSVSREKKESFPLTVTSAQKNPTAFYLCASSIDKAGNSPLHFGNGTRLTVT.

V gene TRBV6-2 or TRBV6-3 combines with J gene TRBJ1-2; 11 bases align to TRBD1. From germline, CDR1 is MNHEY and CDR2 SVGEGT. The CDR3 is made up of 16 amino acids. The V and J ends lost 1 base and 8 bases, in that order; junction bases with no gene match: 9. The CDR3 loop reads CASSYLGQGDLRGYTF. The CDR3 DNA sequence: TGTGCCAGCAGTTACTTGGGACAGGGGGACCTCCGAGGCTACACCTTC.

The rearrangement links TRBV29-1 to TRBJ1-2, with a tentative D call TRBD1 (6 bases). V shed 0 bases and J shed 3 bases, with 14 bases lying between them. There are 15 residues in the CDR3. Germline V lookup: CDR1 SQVTM, CDR2 ANQGSEA. Here the CDR3 DNA reads TGCAGCGTTGAAGATCTTACAGGGACGGACTATGGCTACACCTTC. Amino acids: CSVEDLTGTDYGYTF.

The genes are TRBV11-2 and TRBJ2-7, with D possibly TRBD2 on 6 matching bases. Trimming took off 0 bases at V and 1 base at J, with 10 bases between the two ends. The CDR3 sequence is 15 residues long. Germline loops: CDR1 SGHAT, CDR2 FQNNGV. CDR3 in amino acids: CASSLDYGGSYEQYF. DNA for the CDR3: TGTGCCAGCAGCTTAGATTACGGGGGATCCTACGAGCAGTACTTC.